This T cell receptor (beta chain) was profiled in a study of Graves' ophthalmopathy and Graves' hyperthyroidism. V was cut by 8 bases and J by 6 bases, with 10 bases left in between. The germline V gene has CDR1 MNHEY and CDR2 SVGAGI. The CDR3 contains 12 residues. There are many counts of this clonotype. Its antigen is as yet unknown. Beta-chain TCR CDR3 regions were amplified from RNA transcripts. First-round RT-PCR relied on HTBI primers, and a second-round multiplex PCR came next. TCRdb analysed the multiplex PCR reads with MiXCR anew, one entry per CDR3 protein. The profile shows some 1.1 million distinct CDR3 sequences, about 40% of them singletons. The study, taken as a whole, reports: Blood also contained most of the expanded thyroid clonotypes above 0.001 frequency.

The chain links TRBV6-5 to TRBJ2-2; tentatively, D is TRBD2 (6 bases). Material: peripheral blood or thyroid tissue (not recorded which). The origin of this receptor is an adult man with Graves' hyperthyroidism. CDR3 sequence reads: CASWRGSGELFF. The CDR3 DNA sequence: TGTGCCAGCTGGCGGGGCTCCGGGGAGCTGTTTTTT.